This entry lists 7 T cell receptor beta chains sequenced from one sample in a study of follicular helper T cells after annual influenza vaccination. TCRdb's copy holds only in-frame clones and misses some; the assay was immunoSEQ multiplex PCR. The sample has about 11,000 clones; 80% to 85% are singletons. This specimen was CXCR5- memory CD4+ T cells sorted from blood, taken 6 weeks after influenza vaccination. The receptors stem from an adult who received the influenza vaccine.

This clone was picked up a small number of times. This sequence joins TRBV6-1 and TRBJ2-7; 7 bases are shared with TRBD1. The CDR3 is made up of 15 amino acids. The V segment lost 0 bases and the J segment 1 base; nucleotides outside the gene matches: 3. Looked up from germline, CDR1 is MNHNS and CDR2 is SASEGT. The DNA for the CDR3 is TGTGCCAGCAGTGAAGCCGGGACAGAGTCCTACGAGCAGTACTTC. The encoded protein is CASSEAGTESYEQYF.

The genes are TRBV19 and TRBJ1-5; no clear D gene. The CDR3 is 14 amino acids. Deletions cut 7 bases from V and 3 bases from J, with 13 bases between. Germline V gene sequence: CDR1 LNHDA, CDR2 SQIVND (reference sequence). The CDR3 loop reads CASMDLQHNQPQHF. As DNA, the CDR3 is TGTGCCAGTATGGACCTCCAACACAATCAGCCCCAGCATTTT.

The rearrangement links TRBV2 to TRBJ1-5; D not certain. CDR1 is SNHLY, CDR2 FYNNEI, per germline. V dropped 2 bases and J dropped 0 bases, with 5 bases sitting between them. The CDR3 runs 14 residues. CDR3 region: CASSENTSNQPQHF. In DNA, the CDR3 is TGTGCCAGCAGTGAAAACACTAGCAATCAGCCCCAGCATTTT.

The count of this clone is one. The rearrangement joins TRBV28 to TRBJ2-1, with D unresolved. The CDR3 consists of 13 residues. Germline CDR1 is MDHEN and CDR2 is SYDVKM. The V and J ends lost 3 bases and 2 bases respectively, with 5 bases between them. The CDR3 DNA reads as TGTGCCAGCAGTTTGAGGACCTACAATGAGCAGTTCTTC. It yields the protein CASSLRTYNEQFF.

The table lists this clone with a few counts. The CDR3 DNA reads as TGTGCCATCAGTGACGTCCCGGTCGAGCCCCAGCATTTT. Protein product: CAISDVPVEPQHF. V gene TRBV10-3 combines with J gene TRBJ1-5, with D hard to call. The V gene's germline CDR1 is ENHRY and CDR2 SYGVKD. CDR3 length: 13 amino acids. V shed 3 bases and J shed 8 bases, with 11 bases lying between them.

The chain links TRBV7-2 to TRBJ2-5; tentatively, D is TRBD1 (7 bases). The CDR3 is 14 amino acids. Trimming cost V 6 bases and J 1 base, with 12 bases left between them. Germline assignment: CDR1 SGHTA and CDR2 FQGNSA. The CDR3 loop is CASSQGGLQETQYF. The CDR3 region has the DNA TGTGCCAGCAGTCAGGGGGGCCTCCAAGAGACCCAGTACTTC.

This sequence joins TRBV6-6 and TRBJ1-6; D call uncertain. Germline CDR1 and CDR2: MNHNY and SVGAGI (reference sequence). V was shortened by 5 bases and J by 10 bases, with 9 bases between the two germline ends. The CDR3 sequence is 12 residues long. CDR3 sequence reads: CASSPPGSPLHF. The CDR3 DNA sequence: TGTGCCAGCAGTCCCCCGGGGTCACCCCTCCACTTT.